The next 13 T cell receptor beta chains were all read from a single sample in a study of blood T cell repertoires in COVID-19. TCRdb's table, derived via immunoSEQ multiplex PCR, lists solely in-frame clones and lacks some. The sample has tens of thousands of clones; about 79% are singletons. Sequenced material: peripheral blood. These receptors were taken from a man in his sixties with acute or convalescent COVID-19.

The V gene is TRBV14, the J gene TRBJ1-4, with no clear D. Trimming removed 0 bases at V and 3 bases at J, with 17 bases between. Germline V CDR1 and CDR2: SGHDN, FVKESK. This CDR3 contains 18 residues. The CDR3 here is CASSQESEREGANEKLFF. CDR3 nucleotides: TGTGCCAGCAGCCAAGAGTCGGAACGGGAGGGAGCTAATGAAAAACTGTTTTTT. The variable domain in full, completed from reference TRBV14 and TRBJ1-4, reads EAGVTQFPSHSVIEKGQTVTLRCDPISGHDNLYWYRRVMGKEIKFLLHFVKESKQDESGMPNNRFLAERTGGTYSTLKVQPAELEDSGVYFCASSQESEREGANEKLFFGSGTQLSVL.

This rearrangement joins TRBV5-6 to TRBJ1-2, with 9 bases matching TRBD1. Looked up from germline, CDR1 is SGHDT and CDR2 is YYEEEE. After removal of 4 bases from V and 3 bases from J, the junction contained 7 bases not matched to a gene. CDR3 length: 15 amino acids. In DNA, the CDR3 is TGTGCCAGCAGCCGACCGGGACAGGGCTACTATGGCTACACCTTC. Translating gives CASSRPGQGYYGYTF.

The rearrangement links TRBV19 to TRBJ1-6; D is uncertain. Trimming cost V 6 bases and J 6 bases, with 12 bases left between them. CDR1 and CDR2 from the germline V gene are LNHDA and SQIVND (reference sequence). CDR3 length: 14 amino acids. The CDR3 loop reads CASRSGQTNSPLHF. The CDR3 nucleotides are TGTGCCAGTAGATCTGGCCAAACTAATTCACCCCTCCACTTT.

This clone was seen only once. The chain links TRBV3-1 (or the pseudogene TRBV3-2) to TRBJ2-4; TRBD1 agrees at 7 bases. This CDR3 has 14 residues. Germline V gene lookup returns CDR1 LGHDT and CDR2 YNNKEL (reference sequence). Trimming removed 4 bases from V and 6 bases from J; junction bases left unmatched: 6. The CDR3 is CASSPRGQVNIQYF. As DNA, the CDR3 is TGTGCCAGCAGCCCCCGCGGACAGGTAAACATTCAGTACTTC.

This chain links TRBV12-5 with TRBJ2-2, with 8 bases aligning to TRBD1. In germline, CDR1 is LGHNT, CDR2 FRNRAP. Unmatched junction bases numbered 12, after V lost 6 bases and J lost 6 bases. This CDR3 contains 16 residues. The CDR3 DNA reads TGTGCTAGTGGCACGGACAGGGAAATTGAGGCCGGGGAGCTGTTTTTT. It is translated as CASGTDREIEAGELFF.

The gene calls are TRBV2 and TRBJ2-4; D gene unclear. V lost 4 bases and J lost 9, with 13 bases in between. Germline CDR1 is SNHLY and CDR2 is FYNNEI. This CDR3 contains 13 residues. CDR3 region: CASSVNQVGIQYF. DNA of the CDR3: TGTGCCAGCAGTGTTAACCAAGTCGGCATTCAGTACTTC.

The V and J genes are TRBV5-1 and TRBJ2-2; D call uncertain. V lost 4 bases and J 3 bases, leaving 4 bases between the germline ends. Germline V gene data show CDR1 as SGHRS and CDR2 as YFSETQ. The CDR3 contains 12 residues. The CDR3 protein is CASSLDTGELFF. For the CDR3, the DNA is TGCGCCAGCAGCCTCGACACCGGGGAGCTGTTTTTT.

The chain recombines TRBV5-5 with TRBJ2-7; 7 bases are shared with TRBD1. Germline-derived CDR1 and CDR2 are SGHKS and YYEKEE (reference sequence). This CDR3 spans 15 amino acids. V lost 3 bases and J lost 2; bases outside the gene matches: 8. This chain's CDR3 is CASSYTATGPYEQYV. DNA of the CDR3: TGTGCCAGCAGCTATACCGCGACAGGGCCCTACGAGCAGTACGTC.

The chain's CDR3 is CSVTGGRGYTF. The CDR3 nucleotides are TGCAGCGTTACAGGGGGCCGGGGCTACACCTTC. This chain connects TRBV29-1 to TRBJ1-2; 9 bases map to TRBD1. V lost 5 bases and J lost 8; bases outside the gene matches: 3. This CDR3 contains 11 residues. Germline assignment: CDR1 SQVTM and CDR2 ANQGSEA.

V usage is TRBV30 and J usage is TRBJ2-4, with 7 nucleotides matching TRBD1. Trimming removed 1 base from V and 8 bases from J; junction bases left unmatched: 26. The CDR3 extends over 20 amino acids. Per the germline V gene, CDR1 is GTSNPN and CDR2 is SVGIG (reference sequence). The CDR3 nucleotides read TGTGCCTGGAGTGCGATATGGTCGGAACAGGGGATTTTCAAAAGGGACATTCAGTACTTC. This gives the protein CAWSAIWSEQGIFKRDIQYF. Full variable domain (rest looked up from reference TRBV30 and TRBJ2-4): SQTIHQWPATLVQPVGSPLSLECTVEGTSNPNLYWYRQAAGRGLQLLFYSVGIGQISSEVPQNLSASRPQDRQFILSSKKLLLSDSGFYLCAWSAIWSEQGIFKRDIQYFGAGTRLSVL.

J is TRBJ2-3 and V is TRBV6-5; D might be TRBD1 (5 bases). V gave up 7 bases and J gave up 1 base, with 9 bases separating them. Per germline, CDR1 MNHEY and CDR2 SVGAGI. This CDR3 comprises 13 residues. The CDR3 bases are TGTGCCAGCACAGGGTCGGGCACAGATACGCAGTATTTT. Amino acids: CASTGSGTDTQYF.

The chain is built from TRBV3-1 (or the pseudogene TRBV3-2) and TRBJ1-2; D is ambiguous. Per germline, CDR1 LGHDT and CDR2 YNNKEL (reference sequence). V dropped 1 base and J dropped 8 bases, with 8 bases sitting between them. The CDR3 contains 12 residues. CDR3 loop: CASSQARMGYTF. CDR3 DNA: TGTGCCAGCAGCCAAGCGCGAATGGGCTACACCTTC.

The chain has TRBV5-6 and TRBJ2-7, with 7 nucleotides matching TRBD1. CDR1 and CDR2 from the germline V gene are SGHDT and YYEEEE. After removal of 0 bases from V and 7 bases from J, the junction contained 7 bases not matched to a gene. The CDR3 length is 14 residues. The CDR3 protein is CASSLGQGTLEQYF. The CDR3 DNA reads TGTGCCAGCAGCTTGGGACAGGGTACTCTGGAGCAGTACTTC.